This T cell receptor (beta chain) comes out of a study of blood T cell repertoires in COVID-19 (dated by TCRdb to the early 2020s). With regard to the full study: Samples covering the acute and convalescent phases of COVID-19 were provided by collaborators in the United States, Italy and Spain. The samples were drawn from the first 160 participants of the ongoing ImmuneRACE study and from over 950 subjects provided by 6 global collaborators. Nearly every sample came with metadata listing a de-identified subject ID, COVID-19 status, age in years and sex. The repertoires were released in a freely available public database intended as a resource for research on the immune response to SARS-CoV-2. The prospective study material was composed of cDNA or gDNA derived from T cells, B-cell-depleted T cells, or PBMCs. The dataset comprised deeply sampled blood TCRbeta repertoires from subjects exposed to, actively infected with, or recovered from COVID-19. Where HLA class I and class II types were available, the types were taken from metadata supplied by the sample provider, not from assay-based typing. Overall results and qualifications from the work: The amount of clinical and demographic metadata varied by source and participant and was provided uncurated.

The collaborating institutions used their own protocols to collect whole blood in K2EDTA tubes. For TCRbeta analysis, collaborators shipped samples as frozen whole blood, isolated PBMCs, or DNA extracted from either of those sample types. TCRbeta CDR3 regions were amplified from genomic DNA by means of the immunoSEQ Assay, a bias-controlled multiplex PCR. The original methods were these. The number of nucleated cells in each sample was estimated by amplification of reference gene primers within the assay. To quantify the absolute abundance of each unique TCRbeta CDR3 rearrangement, sequence reads were collapsed and filtered. For each sample, productive Simpson clonality was calculated as the square root of Simpson's diversity index across productive rearrangements. TCRdb obtained this table from immuneACCESS and retained in-frame rearrangements with V and J assigned. These tables miss some clones; where compared with another copy, unresolved V genes account for less than half of the shortfall, and the remainder is unexplained. The V and J calls and clone size are taken from that table; D and trimming were inferred from the DNA. Counted in this sample were some 97,000 clones; approximately 90% of them appeared once. The ten largest clones represent over 4.5% of the sample.

Remarks on this clone: Its antigen remains undetermined. Per-base quality was not reported, and no clone a single base away is much larger than it.

The specimen was peripheral blood. The receptor was isolated from a man aged 50 to 60 with acute or convalescent COVID-19.

The nucleotide sequence is given as TGTGCCAGCATTGTCGACAGGGGAGACTATGGCTACACCTTC. Translated, this gives CASIVDRGDYGYTF. The sequence joins TRBV6-5 to TRBJ1-2, and 8 junction bases match TRBD1. From cysteine to phenylalanine, the CDR3 is 14 amino acids long. Only CDR3 DNA is held: 42 bases, read in frame from base 1. The germline V and J ends show losses of 7 bases and 3 bases respectively, and no gene match explains 7 bases of the junction. CDR1 and CDR2 are drawn from the germline V gene: MNHEY, SVGAGI.